The source of this TCR beta chain is a study of blood T cell repertoires in COVID-19 (dated by TCRdb to about 2020). In terms of the full investigation: Collaborator samples came from the United States, Italy and Spain and covered acute and convalescent phases of COVID-19. The dataset comprised deeply sampled blood TCRbeta repertoires from subjects exposed to, actively infected with, or recovered from COVID-19. The sample metadata nearly always contained a de-identified subject ID, COVID-19 status, age in years and sex. Where available, HLA class I and class II types were taken from metadata supplied by the sample provider and were not determined by assay-based typing. A freely available public database, intended as a resource for researchers studying the immune response to SARS-CoV-2, is where the repertoires were released. The material from the prospective study consisted of cDNA or gDNA derived from T cells, B-cell-depleted T cells, or PBMCs. Samples were obtained from the ongoing ImmuneRACE study (first 160 participants) and from about 1,300 subjects provided by 6 global collaborators.

V and J are truncated by 5 bases and 4 bases respectively, leaving an intervening sequence of 6 bases. CDR1 and CDR2 are read off the germline V gene (reference sequence) as SEHNR and FQNEAQ. From its cysteine to its phenylalanine, the CDR3 spans 12 amino acids. Only the CDR3 portion is preserved as DNA: 36 bases, with reading frame beginning at the first base. Each collaborating institution followed its own protocols to collect whole blood in K2EDTA tubes. Collaborator samples were shipped for TCRbeta analysis as frozen whole blood, isolated PBMCs, or DNA extracted from either sample type. What the authors observed across the whole study: How much clinical and demographic metadata was included differed by source and by participant, and the metadata was provided uncurated.

Regarding this clone: It lacks a known antigen. Qualities for individual bases were not recorded, and no much larger clone is one base off.

TCRbeta CDR3 regions were amplified from genomic DNA by means of the immunoSEQ Assay, a bias-controlled multiplex PCR. Turning to the authors' computational methods: Nucleated cell counts per sample were estimated from amplification of reference gene primers within the assay. To quantify the absolute abundance of each unique TCRbeta CDR3 rearrangement, sequence reads were collapsed and filtered. For each sample, productive Simpson clonality was calculated as the square root of Simpson's diversity index across productive rearrangements. The table comes from immuneACCESS by way of TCRdb, which keeps in-frame sequences with V and J called. Part of the clones is missing from these tables; in studies checked, under half for an unresolved V gene and the rest for unknown reasons. V and J calls and clone size are those listed in that table; D and trimming were worked out from the DNA. For this sample there are 100,000 to 130,000 clones; 88% appear just once. The ten top clones hold 6.8% of the sample.

The sequence is built from TRBV7-9 and TRBJ1-3; there is no confident call for the D gene. The receptor was derived from a man aged 50-59 years with active or convalescent COVID-19. Sequenced sample: peripheral blood. The CDR3 reads CASSKTGNTIYF. The bases are TGTGCCAGCAGCAAGACAGGAAACACCATATATTTT. Where the CDR3 stops, the reference TRBV7-9 and TRBJ1-3 genes take over; the full variable domain is DTGVSQNPRHKITKRGQNVTFRCDPISEHNRLYWYRQTLGQGPEFLTYFQNEAQLEKSRLLSDRFSAERPKGSFSTLEIQRTEQGDSAMYLCASSKTGNTIYFGEGSWLTVV.